Following are 21 T cell receptor beta chains from one sample sequenced in a study of blood T cell repertoires in COVID-19. Produced via immunoSEQ multiplex PCR; TCRdb's table is partial and in-frame only. The sample holds over 100,000 clones, 75% to 90% seen once. Sequences were obtained from peripheral blood. These TCRs come from a man between 60 and 75 years old with COVID-19, enrolled during active disease.

The rearrangement uses TRBV4-3 and TRBJ2-1; a weak D match, TRBD1 (6 bases). The CDR3 is 14 amino acids. V gave up 4 bases and J gave up 6 bases, with 13 bases separating them. Germline CDR1 is LGHNA and CDR2 is YSLEER. The CDR3 DNA reads TGCGCCAGCAGCCTATTCCGGGACACCAATGAGCAGTTCTTC. Amino acids: CASSLFRDTNEQFF.

J is TRBJ1-5 and V is TRBV19; tentative D call: TRBD1 (5 bases). The CDR3 sequence is 17 residues long. Germline loops: CDR1 LNHDA, CDR2 SQIVND (reference sequence). V was shortened by 4 bases and J by 0 bases, with 16 bases between the two germline ends. CDR3 sequence: CASSTLVQAYSNQPQHF. As DNA, the CDR3 is TGTGCCAGTAGTACTCTGGTACAGGCTTATAGCAATCAGCCCCAGCATTTT.

This clone showed up just a few times. This chain connects TRBV7-2 to TRBJ2-2; 8 bases align to TRBD2. Per the germline V gene, CDR1 is SGHTA and CDR2 is FQGNSA. The CDR3 runs 15 residues. Germline trimming cut 6 bases from V and 2 bases from J; bases unmatched to any gene: 5. The CDR3 loop is CASRIAGGNTGELFF. In DNA, the CDR3 is TGTGCCAGCAGGATCGCGGGGGGAAACACCGGGGAGCTGTTTTTT. The whole variable domain, remainder taken from reference TRBV7-2 and TRBJ2-2, is GAGVSQSPSNKVTEKGKDVELRCDPISGHTALYWYRQSLGQGLEFLIYFQGNSAPDKSGLPSDRFSAERTGGSVSTLTIQRTQQEDSAVYLCASRIAGGNTGELFFGEGSRLTVL.

The V gene is TRBV9, the J gene TRBJ2-2, with D uncertain. CDR3 length: 12 residues. CDR1 and CDR2 (germline): SGDLS, YYNGEE. Between the trimmed V and J ends, which lost 0 bases and 5 bases, there was a span of 2 bases. This CDR3 reads CASSVATGELFF. The CDR3 coding sequence is TGTGCCAGCAGCGTAGCTACCGGGGAGCTGTTTTTT.

The chain employs TRBV3-1 (or the pseudogene TRBV3-2) and TRBJ2-3; 7 bases are shared with TRBD2. CDR3 length equals 13 residues. V trimming: 5 bases; J trimming: 7 bases; junction bases outside the gene matches: 6. From germline, CDR1 is LGHDT and CDR2 YNNKEL (reference sequence). This chain's CDR3 is CASSGLGGNTQYF. Here the CDR3 DNA reads TGTGCCAGCAGCGGACTAGGCGGTAATACGCAGTATTTT.

V and J are TRBV10-1 and TRBJ2-7; TRBD1 agrees at 7 bases. This CDR3 spans 12 amino acids. Per the germline V gene, CDR1 is WNHNN and CDR2 is SYGVQD (reference sequence). V shed 6 bases, J shed 4 bases, and the junction held 3 bases outside the gene matches. CDR3 in amino acids: CASSEQGYEQYF. CDR3 sequence (DNA): TGCGCCAGCAGCGAACAGGGGTACGAGCAGTACTTC.

The chain recombines TRBV6-6 with TRBJ1-2; D uncertain. Germline V gives CDR1 MNHNY, CDR2 SVGAGI (reference sequence). This CDR3 is 15 amino acids long. V was pared by 6 bases and J by 0 bases, with 14 bases between. The CDR3 DNA sequence: TGTGCCAGCAGCGGTAGAAATACAGCTAACTATGGCTACACCTTC. Its protein product is CASSGRNTANYGYTF.

The chain combines TRBV5-1 with TRBJ1-5; TRBD1 might be the D (5 bases). CDR1 is SGHRS and CDR2 is YFSETQ in the germline V gene. Trimming pared 0 bases from V and 2 bases from J, leaving 6 bases between. CDR3 length: 14 residues. The CDR3 nucleotides read TGCGCCAGCAGCTTGGGCAGGGGCAATCAGCCCCAGCATTTT. Its protein is CASSLGRGNQPQHF.

The CDR3 here is CAWSAESRGTGVRYF. CDR3 nucleotide sequence: TGTGCCTGGAGCGCCGAATCCCGCGGGACAGGGGTTCGGTACTTC. The V and J genes are TRBV30 and TRBJ2-7; TRBD1 aligns across 10 bases. Per germline, CDR1 GTSNPN and CDR2 SVGIG (reference sequence). This CDR3 is 15 amino acids long. J lost 12 bases, V lost 3 bases, and 17 bases had no gene match.

The chain couples TRBV5-1 to TRBJ1-3; D ambiguous. Germline values: CDR1 SGHRS, CDR2 YFSETQ. This CDR3 has 15 amino acids. With 4 bases removed from V and 2 bases from J, the gap between germline ends came to 13 bases. The CDR3 coding sequence is TGCGCCAGCAGCACTGGTACAGTCACTGGAAACACCATATATTTT. Residues: CASSTGTVTGNTIYF.

This sequence joins TRBV2 and TRBJ2-1, with 8 bases matching TRBD1. Trimming removed 1 base from V and 7 bases from J; junction bases left unmatched: 0. Germline CDR1 reads SNHLY; CDR2 reads FYNNEI. The CDR3 is made up of 13 amino acids. DNA of the CDR3: TGTGCCAGCAGTGAAGACAGGGGGAATGAGCAGTTCTTC. As protein: CASSEDRGNEQFF.

The chain carries TRBV6-4 and TRBJ1-2; D perhaps matches TRBD1 (5 bases). Looked up from germline, CDR1 is MRHNA and CDR2 is SNTAGT. The V end lost 0 bases, the J end lost 7 bases, and 12 bases lay between the germline ends. The CDR3 length is 14 residues. CDR3 residues: CASSDSAGLGGYTF. The CDR3 bases are TGTGCCAGCAGTGACTCGGCAGGGTTGGGTGGCTACACCTTC.

This clone was recorded only once. J is TRBJ2-1 and V is TRBV3-1 (or the pseudogene TRBV3-2); the D gene is possibly TRBD1 (5 bases). The CDR3 loop spans 16 amino acids. Trimming left V 0 bases short and J 0 bases short, with 9 bases between. CDR1 is LGHDT, CDR2 YNNKEL, per germline (reference sequence). In DNA form, the CDR3 reads TGTGCCAGCAGCCAAGAACCTGGGGCCTCCTACAATGAGCAGTTCTTC. Protein: CASSQEPGASYNEQFF.

This chain links TRBV29-1 with TRBJ2-5, with TRBD2 as a possible D gene (5 bases). V gave up 7 bases and J gave up 5 bases, with 17 bases separating them. The CDR3 consists of 13 residues. Germline V gene data show CDR1 as SQVTM and CDR2 as ANQGSEA. The CDR3 region is CSARRSAVETQYF. The CDR3 DNA is TGCAGCGCCCGGAGGTCTGCGGTGGAGACCCAGTACTTC.

The rearrangement links TRBV4-3 to TRBJ1-4; a possible D gene is TRBD1 (6 bases). V was pared by 0 bases and J by 0 bases, with 11 bases between. Germline lookup yields CDR1 LGHNA and CDR2 YSLEER. CDR3 length: 17 residues. The CDR3 DNA follows: TGCGCCAGCAGCCAAGATGGGACATATGCAACTAATGAAAAACTGTTTTTT. It is translated as CASSQDGTYATNEKLFF.

The chain carries TRBV3-1 (or the pseudogene TRBV3-2) and TRBJ2-1, with a possible D match to TRBD1 (6 bases). Germline V gene sequence: CDR1 LGHDT, CDR2 YNNKEL (reference sequence). This CDR3 has 14 amino acids. Trimming took off 6 bases at V and 4 bases at J, with 13 bases between the two ends. Here the CDR3 reads CASRGDTSYNEQFF. CDR3 DNA sequence: TGTGCCAGCAGAGGGGACACCAGTTACAATGAGCAGTTCTTC.

The chain links TRBV11-1 to TRBJ2-2; 7 bases are a match to TRBD1. The CDR3 sequence is 16 residues long. J gave up 3 bases and V 3 bases, and 7 bases lay outside the gene matches. CDR1 and CDR2 (germline): SGHAT, FQDESV (reference sequence). The CDR3 coding sequence is TGTGCCAGCAGCTTGGGAGACAGGGTATACACCGGGGAGCTGTTTTTT. Amino acid sequence: CASSLGDRVYTGELFF.

V gene TRBV5-1 combines with J gene TRBJ1-2; D is unresolved. Germline V CDR1 and CDR2: SGHRS, YFSETQ. The CDR3 has 15 amino acids. V was clipped by 4 bases and J by 4 bases, with 17 bases between them. The CDR3 nucleotides are TGCGCCAGCAGCAGCCCTCAGGAATTGGGCTATGGCTACACCTTC. This sequence encodes CASSSPQELGYGYTF. Full variable domain (rest looked up from reference TRBV5-1 and TRBJ1-2): KAGVTQTPRYLIKTRGQQVTLSCSPISGHRSVSWYQQTPGQGLQFLFEYFSETQRNKGNFPGRFSGRQFSNSRSEMNVSTLELGDSALYLCASSSPQELGYGYTFGSGTRLTVV.

The V and J genes are TRBV7-2 and TRBJ2-2; D is uncertain. Trimming took 7 bases from V and 5 from J, leaving 23 bases between them. CDR1 is SGHTA, CDR2 FQGNSA, per germline. The CDR3 has 17 residues. CDR3 coding DNA: TGTGCCAGCACCCCCTCCGGTTTCAAAAGAAAAACCGGGGAGCTGTTTTTT. This encodes CASTPSGFKRKTGELFF.

The V call is TRBV6-5, the J call TRBJ2-7; D is possibly TRBD2 (6 bases). The germline gives CDR1 MNHEY, CDR2 SVGAGI. The CDR3 runs 14 residues. Trimming stripped 7 bases from V and 3 bases from J, with 16 bases between. CDR3 in amino acids: CASISPVRGYEQYF. DNA for the CDR3: TGTGCCAGCATCAGCCCCGTGCGGGGCTACGAGCAGTACTTC.

The chain uses TRBV29-1 and TRBJ2-2, with 9 bases identical to TRBD1. There are 14 residues in the CDR3. The germline V gene encodes CDR1 SQVTM and CDR2 ANQGSEA. V lost 3 bases, J lost 5 bases, and 4 bases stayed unmatched. For the CDR3, the DNA is TGCAGCGTTGAGGGACAGGGAATGACCGGGGAGCTGTTTTTT. This translates into CSVEGQGMTGELFF.